The 20 T cell receptor beta chains in this list originate from one sample, sequenced in a study of blood T cell repertoires in COVID-19. Sequenced by immunoSEQ multiplex PCR; TCRdb stores in-frame clones only, minus some. Of over 90,000 clones detected, around 87% appear once; the ten largest clones hold about 3%. The source material was peripheral blood. These receptors came from a man between 45 and 60 years old with active or convalescent COVID-19.

This clone was seen only once. V is TRBV11-2 and J is TRBJ2-4, with D uncertain. CDR1 and CDR2 from the germline V gene are SGHAT and FQNNGV. This CDR3 comprises 13 residues. V lost 2 bases, J lost 8 bases, and 10 bases lay in between. In DNA, the CDR3 is TGTGCCAGCAGCTTAAGTGAAACGGACATTCAGTACTTC. Residues: CASSLSETDIQYF.

A single count supports this clone. This sequence joins TRBV6-5 and TRBJ1-4; TRBD1 aligns across 9 bases. Germline V lookup: CDR1 MNHEY, CDR2 SVGAGI. The CDR3 is made up of 16 amino acids. V dropped 2 bases and J dropped 4; count of bases not matched to a gene: 5. CDR3 sequence: CASSYPRTGVNEKLFF. The CDR3 nucleotides are TGTGCCAGCAGTTACCCAAGGACAGGGGTTAATGAAAAACTGTTTTTT.

The chain uses TRBV13 and TRBJ1-6; D gene uncertain. The CDR3 is 14 residues long. Germline V gives CDR1 PRHDT, CDR2 FYEKMQ (reference sequence). V lost 8 bases and J 10 bases, leaving 18 bases between the germline ends. The CDR3 DNA reads as TGTGCCAGCGCCTTACGGGCGTCGGGGTCACCCCTCCACTTT. Translating it yields CASALRASGSPLHF.

The chain recombines TRBV7-9 with TRBJ2-5, with 8 bases fitting TRBD2. The V segment lost 5 bases and the J segment 4 bases; nucleotides outside the gene matches: 18. The CDR3 extends over 18 amino acids. Germline CDR1 reads SEHNR; CDR2 reads FQNEAQ (reference sequence). This CDR3 is CASSPPWRLAKSGETQYF. The CDR3 DNA follows: TGTGCCAGCAGCCCCCCTTGGCGACTAGCGAAATCTGGAGAGACCCAGTACTTC.

V usage is TRBV6-6 and J usage is TRBJ1-2, with D perhaps TRBD1 (6 bases). Germline V CDR1 and CDR2: MNHNY, SVGAGI (reference sequence). This CDR3 is built from 19 residues. Deletions cut 5 bases from V and 0 bases from J, with 25 bases between. The CDR3 reads CASSPPSGRGDLANYGYTF. CDR3 coding DNA: TGTGCCAGCAGTCCCCCATCGGGCAGGGGCGACTTGGCTAACTATGGCTACACCTTC.

The V call is TRBV6-2 or TRBV6-3, the J call TRBJ1-5; D is perhaps TRBD1 (5 bases). CDR1 is MNHEY and CDR2 is SVGEGT in the germline V gene. CDR3 size: 16 residues. Trimming stripped 5 bases from V and 1 base from J, with 15 bases between. CDR3 protein: CASSEEGPVSNQPQHF. CDR3 DNA sequence: TGTGCCAGCAGTGAGGAGGGGCCGGTAAGCAATCAGCCCCAGCATTTT.

V usage is TRBV12-2 and J usage is TRBJ2-7; the table calls TRBD1, which could not be checked here. TRBV12-2 is a known pseudogene. CDR3 size: 14 residues. CDR3 nucleotide sequence: TGTGCATGCCCGTGCCCACAGGCCCGCTACGAGCAGTACGTC. Protein product: CACPCPQARYEQYV.

The chain has TRBV16 and TRBJ1-2; 8 bases are a match to TRBD1. The CDR3 runs to 17 residues. The germline V gene has CDR1 KGHSY and CDR2 FQNENV. The trim removed 0 bases at V and 6 bases at J, leaving 12 bases unmatched. CDR3 sequence: CASSQSGGGTGMDGYTF. DNA for the CDR3: TGTGCCAGCAGCCAATCGGGAGGGGGGACAGGCATGGATGGCTACACCTTC.

The genes are TRBV12-1 and TRBJ1-1; the DNA was not compared with TRBD1, the D call given in the table. TRBV12-1 is termed a pseudogene. The CDR3 loop spans 14 amino acids. CDR3: CASSRDSRNTEAFF. As DNA, the CDR3 is TGTGCCAGCAGCCGAGACAGTCGGAACACTGAAGCTTTCTTT.

This chain connects TRBV7-9 to TRBJ1-6; D may be TRBD1 (6 bases). The CDR3 loop spans 15 amino acids. Trimming cost V 5 bases and J 10 bases, with 18 bases left between them. Germline V lookup: CDR1 SEHNR, CDR2 FQNEAQ (reference sequence). The CDR3 reads CASSPRGSDWSPLHF. The CDR3 region has the DNA TGTGCCAGCAGCCCCAGGGGTTCGGATTGGTCACCCCTCCACTTT.

The chain combines TRBV18 with TRBJ1-5; the match to TRBD1 covers 10 bases. Germline V gene data show CDR1 as KGHSH and CDR2 as LQKENI. After removal of 0 bases from V and 4 bases from J, the junction contained 3 bases not matched to a gene. CDR3 size: 16 residues. In nucleotides, the CDR3 is TGTGCCAGCTCACCACCTGTGGGACAGGGGAATCAGCCCCAGCATTTT. Protein sequence: CASSPPVGQGNQPQHF.

The chain couples TRBV28 to TRBJ1-2, with 8 bases fitting TRBD1. The CDR3 length is 12 residues. Trimming cost V 11 bases and J 4 bases; bases outside gene matches: 6. Germline V gene sequence: CDR1 MDHEN, CDR2 SYDVKM. Here the CDR3 DNA reads TGTGCCGGTAGAACAGGGGGCTATGGCTACACCTTC. Its protein product is CAGRTGGYGYTF.

The V call is TRBV3-1 (or the pseudogene TRBV3-2), the J call TRBJ2-3, with 9 bases fitting TRBD2. V shed 4 bases and J 2 bases; nucleotides not matched to a gene: 1. Germline V gene data show CDR1 as LGHDT and CDR2 as YNNKEL (reference sequence). CDR3 length: 14 amino acids. This chain's CDR3 is CASSPSGATDTQYF. The CDR3 bases are TGTGCCAGCAGCCCTAGCGGGGCCACAGATACGCAGTATTTT.

The V gene is TRBV18, the J gene TRBJ1-5, with 10 bases aligning to TRBD1. Germline values: CDR1 KGHSH, CDR2 LQKENI. The CDR3 extends over 19 amino acids. V was pared by 6 bases and J by 2 bases, with 16 bases of the junction left unmatched. The CDR3 nucleotides are TGTGCCAGCTCCCCAAATCCGGGACAGGGGTCGGGGGGCAATCAGCCCCAGCATTTT. Encoded protein: CASSPNPGQGSGGNQPQHF. The full variable domain, in which reference TRBV18 and TRBJ1-5 provide the parts outside the CDR3, is NAGVMQNPRHLVRRRGQEARLRCSPMKGHSHVYWYRQLPEEGLKFMVYLQKENIIDESGMPKERFSAEFPKEGPSILRIQQVVRGDSAAYFCASSPNPGQGSGGNQPQHFGDGTRLSIL.

The gene calls are TRBV10-3 and TRBJ2-3; 9 nucleotides align to TRBD2. CDR3 length: 15 residues. Trimming removed 0 bases from V and 10 bases from J; junction bases left unmatched: 8. In germline, CDR1 is ENHRY, CDR2 SYGVKD. DNA for the CDR3: TGTGCCATCAGTGAGTCGGCTAGCGGGGTGGGCCCGCAGTATTTT. The encoded protein is CAISESASGVGPQYF.

The chain carries TRBV28 and TRBJ2-5; D possibly corresponds to TRBD1 (5 bases). The CDR3 contains 13 residues. Trimming shortened V by 7 bases and J by 0 bases, and 9 bases separated the two germline ends. Germline CDR1 is MDHEN and CDR2 is SYDVKM. CDR3: CASNGANQETQYF. CDR3 bases: TGTGCCAGCAATGGGGCCAACCAAGAGACCCAGTACTTC.

The chain recombines TRBV11-3 with TRBJ1-1; no reliable D call. This CDR3 is built from 12 residues. The germline V gene encodes CDR1 SGHNT and CDR2 YENEEA. V was cut by 1 base and J by 8 bases, with 8 bases left in between. The CDR3 sequence is CASSLAQAEAFF. DNA for the CDR3: TGTGCCAGCAGCTTAGCTCAAGCAGAAGCTTTCTTT.

The chain employs TRBV5-1 and TRBJ2-7, with TRBD1 matching 9 bases. This CDR3 is built from 16 residues. V lost 3 bases and J lost 5; bases outside the gene matches: 12. Germline-derived CDR1 and CDR2 are SGHRS and YFSETQ. CDR3 protein: CASSSRAGTGSNEQYF. CDR3 sequence (DNA): TGCGCCAGCAGCTCACGAGCCGGGACAGGGAGCAACGAGCAGTACTTC.

This clone was picked up a small number of times. CDR3 residues: CAISEGLASGTSEQFF. Here the CDR3 DNA reads TGTGCCATCAGTGAGGGCTTGGCTAGCGGCACGTCTGAGCAGTTCTTC. This rearrangement joins TRBV10-3 to TRBJ2-1, with TRBD2 matching 7 bases. The CDR3 length is 16 residues. Germline values: CDR1 ENHRY, CDR2 SYGVKD. Trimming removed 2 bases from V and 9 bases from J; junction bases left unmatched: 13.

V is TRBV5-6 and J is TRBJ2-3; D possibly corresponds to TRBD2 (6 bases). The CDR3 is made up of 15 amino acids. Germline CDR1 and CDR2: SGHDT and YYEEEE. The germline V and J ends were trimmed by 2 bases and 3 bases, with 13 bases remaining between them. The CDR3 DNA follows: TGTGCCAGCAGCTTAAAAGAACTAGCTACAGATACGCAGTATTTT. Protein product: CASSLKELATDTQYF. Variable domain in full (rest from reference TRBV5-6 and TRBJ2-3): DAGVTQSPTHLIKTRGQQVTLRCSPKSGHDTVSWYQQALGQGPQFIFQYYEEEERQRGNFPDRFSGHQFPNYSSELNVNALLLGDSALYLCASSLKELATDTQYFGPGTRLTVL.